The 21 T cell receptor beta chains listed next were all sequenced from one sample in a study of T cell responses to AZD1222 COVID-19 vaccine (dated by TCRdb to the early 2020s). Preparation of the library involved the immunoSEQ multiplex PCR assay. TCRdb carries this immuneACCESS record with in-frame sequences only. Its versions omit some clonotypes, under half of them owing to an unresolved V gene in the studies checked, with the rest unexplained. In this sample the table shows about 180,000 clones, 88% of which occur a single time. In total, the top ten clones hold around 10% of the sample. Reading the label with the study, this specimen's time point is: about 28 days (+/-7) after the second vaccine dose. Sequencing used peripheral blood, obtained 28 days after the second AZD1222 dose. The receptors shown here come from an adult who received the AZD1222 COVID-19 vaccine.

This clone was observed a single time. The V gene is TRBV5-1, the J gene TRBJ2-7, with TRBD1 matching 9 bases. Germline lookup yields CDR1 SGHRS and CDR2 YFSETQ. This CDR3 has 15 amino acids. V was clipped by 4 bases and J by 6 bases; unmatched bases: 11. The chain's CDR3 is CASSADRGVVREQYF. The DNA for the CDR3 is TGCGCCAGCAGCGCTGACAGGGGGGTCGTACGCGAGCAGTACTTC.

This chain links TRBV4-3 with TRBJ2-7; perhaps TRBD2 as D (7 bases). Germline lookup yields CDR1 LGHNA and CDR2 YSLEER. The CDR3 length is 16 residues. V was pared by 1 base and J by 0 bases, with 13 bases between. The CDR3 protein is CASSQAIGGPSYEQYF. DNA of the CDR3: TGCGCCAGCAGCCAAGCAATCGGGGGGCCCTCCTACGAGCAGTACTTC.

The chain recombines TRBV30 with TRBJ1-2; no clear D. The ends were cut back, 3 bases at V and 0 bases at J, with 14 bases in the middle. CDR1 and CDR2 from the germline V gene are GTSNPN and SVGIG (reference sequence). This CDR3 contains 15 residues. CDR3 protein: CAWSFWLGSNYGYTF. The DNA of the CDR3 is TGTGCCTGGAGCTTTTGGTTAGGGTCTAACTATGGCTACACCTTC.

The chain has TRBV6-5 and TRBJ2-7; a possible D gene is TRBD2 (6 bases). The CDR3 has 14 amino acids. Germline CDR1 and CDR2: MNHEY and SVGAGI. With 2 bases removed from V and 3 bases from J, the gap between germline ends came to 11 bases. CDR3 protein: CASSYGRGSYEQYF. DNA for the CDR3: TGTGCCAGCAGTTACGGGCGGGGAAGCTACGAGCAGTACTTC.

V and J are TRBV24-1 and TRBJ1-5; D is possibly TRBD1 (5 bases). This CDR3 contains 14 residues. Per germline, CDR1 KGHDR and CDR2 SFDVKD. V lost 4 bases to trimming and J lost 2 bases, with 8 bases between them. The CDR3 spells CATSDRGGNQPQHF. The CDR3 DNA is TGTGCCACCAGTGACCGAGGGGGCAATCAGCCCCAGCATTTT.

The V gene is TRBV28, the J gene TRBJ1-5; TRBD1 matches 7 bases. The CDR3 is 15 amino acids. V shed 8 bases and J 3 bases; nucleotides not matched to a gene: 10. From germline, CDR1 is MDHEN and CDR2 SYDVKM. The CDR3 sequence: CASAPQGWDNQPQHF. The CDR3 DNA is TGTGCCAGCGCCCCACAGGGGTGGGACAATCAGCCCCAGCATTTT.

The chain has TRBV29-1 and TRBJ2-5, with TRBD1 as a possible D gene (6 bases). The CDR3 length is 14 residues. Germline assignment: CDR1 SQVTM and CDR2 ANQGSEA. V shed 1 base and J shed 2 bases, with 11 bases lying between them. As DNA, the CDR3 is TGCAGCGTTGAAGTCGGGACACGTCAAGAGACCCAGTACTTC. Translating it yields CSVEVGTRQETQYF.

The chain carries TRBV5-6 and TRBJ1-2; 10 bases map to TRBD1. Germline loops: CDR1 SGHDT, CDR2 YYEEEE. V dropped 4 bases and J dropped 8; count of bases not matched to a gene: 14. This CDR3 has 16 amino acids. CDR3 DNA: TGTGCCAGCAGCAGCCCCGGGACAGGGGCTTCAGGCGGCTACACCTTC. Translated, it gives CASSSPGTGASGGYTF.

The genes are TRBV5-8 and TRBJ2-3; D not resolved. Trimming stripped 3 bases from V and 2 bases from J, with 10 bases between. From germline, CDR1 is SGHTS and CDR2 YDEGEE. CDR3 length: 14 amino acids. For the CDR3, the DNA is TGTGCCAGCAGCTCCGGGCCTTCCACAGATACGCAGTATTTT. Encoded protein: CASSSGPSTDTQYF.

The V and J genes are TRBV2 and TRBJ2-2, with TRBD1 identical over 7 bases. V lost 6 bases, J lost 7 bases, and 8 bases stayed unmatched. CDR1 is SNHLY and CDR2 is FYNNEI in the germline V gene. This CDR3 is built from 14 residues. This CDR3 is CASSSTGVNGELFF. The CDR3 DNA sequence: TGTGCCAGCAGCTCCACAGGGGTGAACGGGGAGCTGTTTTTT. The full variable domain, in which reference TRBV2 and TRBJ2-2 provide the parts outside the CDR3, is EPEVTQTPSHQVTQMGQEVILRCVPISNHLYFYWYRQILGQKVEFLVSFYNNEISEKSEIFDDQFSVERPDGSNFTLKIRSTKLEDSAMYFCASSSTGVNGELFFGEGSRLTVL.

The CDR3, as DNA: TGTGCCAGCAGCCAGGGGACTTCCTCTGGAAACACCATATATTTT. Amino acid sequence: CASSQGTSSGNTIYF. The chain uses TRBV28 and TRBJ1-3, with D possibly being TRBD1 (6 bases). Germline values: CDR1 MDHEN, CDR2 SYDVKM. The CDR3 has 15 amino acids. V lost 6 bases, J lost 0 bases, and 12 bases lay in between.

CDR3 in amino acids: CAISDPGRQNQPQHF. The DNA of the CDR3 is TGTGCCATCAGTGACCCCGGCAGGCAGAATCAGCCCCAGCATTTT. The V call is TRBV10-3, the J call TRBJ1-5; D gene ambiguous. V lost 3 bases and J 4 bases, leaving 13 bases between the germline ends. CDR1 and CDR2 from the germline V gene are ENHRY and SYGVKD. The CDR3 covers 15 residues.

CDR3 nucleotide sequence: TGTGCCAGCAATACGAACCCTTGGGGCGTTGACTATGGCTACACCTTC. Its protein product is CASNTNPWGVDYGYTF. This sequence joins TRBV5-4 and TRBJ1-2, with a weak D call TRBD1 (5 bases). Germline V CDR1 and CDR2: SGHNT, YYREEE (reference sequence). V gave up 6 bases and J gave up 3 bases, with 21 bases separating them. The CDR3 length is 16 residues.

The V gene is TRBV5-1, the J gene TRBJ1-2; no definite D call. Trimming removed 1 base from V and 6 bases from J, with 10 bases in between. The CDR3 contains 13 residues. From germline, CDR1 is SGHRS and CDR2 YFSETQ. CDR3 in amino acids: CASSLLMGNGYTF. As DNA, the CDR3 is TGCGCCAGCAGCTTGCTTATGGGGAATGGCTACACCTTC. The complete variable domain, with remaining parts taken from reference TRBV5-1 and TRBJ1-2, reads KAGVTQTPRYLIKTRGQQVTLSCSPISGHRSVSWYQQTPGQGLQFLFEYFSETQRNKGNFPGRFSGRQFSNSRSEMNVSTLELGDSALYLCASSLLMGNGYTFGSGTRLTVV.

The rearrangement joins TRBV30 to TRBJ2-7; 9 nucleotides match TRBD1. Trimming removed 5 bases from V and 7 bases from J; junction bases left unmatched: 15. This CDR3 is 15 amino acids long. Germline assignment: CDR1 GTSNPN and CDR2 SVGIG (reference sequence). CDR3 in DNA: TGTGCCTGGGCGCAAGGGACAGGGTTTTCTGGGGAGCAGTACTTC. It codes for CAWAQGTGFSGEQYF.

This chain links TRBV18 with TRBJ2-3; a possible D gene is TRBD1 (5 bases). Germline loops: CDR1 KGHSH, CDR2 LQKENI. Trimming removed 2 bases from V and 4 bases from J, with 10 bases in between. The CDR3 covers 14 residues. The CDR3 sequence: CASSPSGRADTQYF. In DNA form, the CDR3 reads TGTGCCAGCTCACCATCAGGCAGGGCAGATACGCAGTATTTT.

The chain employs TRBV2 and TRBJ2-1; D is perhaps TRBD1 or TRBD2 (5 bases each). CDR1 is SNHLY and CDR2 is FYNNEI in the germline V gene. V dropped 6 bases and J dropped 12 bases, with 15 bases sitting between them. The length of the CDR3 is 12 residues. CDR3 nucleotide sequence: TGTGCCAGCAGCCGGGACGGGCAAGGGCAGTTCTTC. This encodes CASSRDGQGQFF.

This chain uses TRBV3-1 (or the pseudogene TRBV3-2) with TRBJ1-2; 11 nucleotides line up with TRBD1. From germline, CDR1 is LGHDT and CDR2 YNNKEL (reference sequence). The V segment lost 3 bases and the J segment 8 bases; nucleotides outside the gene matches: 5. The CDR3 runs 14 residues. In DNA, the CDR3 is TGTGCCAGCAGCCAGTGGGACAGGGGGTCCGGCTACACCTTC. It specifies CASSQWDRGSGYTF.

The J gene is TRBJ1-1, the V gene TRBV10-2; no reliable D call. Germline V gene lookup returns CDR1 WSHSY and CDR2 SAAADI. With 5 bases removed from V and 0 bases from J, the gap between germline ends came to 4 bases. CDR3 length: 12 residues. CDR3 nucleotides: TGCGCCAGCAGTCGGTTGAACACTGAAGCTTTCTTT. This codes for CASSRLNTEAFF.

Turning to this clone: A read error may produce the germline difference seen at one junction end. The rearrangement joins TRBV27 to TRBJ1-1; D is undetermined. Germline V CDR1 and CDR2: MNHEY, SMNVEV (reference sequence). There are 15 residues in the CDR3. The CDR3 region is CASSLWGVGNAEAFF. Here the CDR3 DNA reads TGTGCCAGCAGTTTATGGGGAGTGGGGAACGCTGAAGCTTTCTTT.

The gene calls are TRBV5-5 and TRBJ2-2; D gene ambiguous. CDR1 is SGHKS, CDR2 YYEKEE, per germline (reference sequence). The V end lost 1 base, the J end lost 2 bases, and 0 bases lay between the germline ends. The CDR3 covers 12 residues. The CDR3 nucleotides are TGTGCCAGCAGCTTGAACACCGGGGAGCTGTTTTTT. The encoded protein is CASSLNTGELFF.